This T cell receptor beta chain was captured by sequencing in a study of control samples from healthy donors and cancer patients. CDR1 is ENHRY, CDR2 SYGVKD, per germline. This CDR3 is 14 amino acids long. With V trimmed by 5 bases and J by 5 bases, 3 bases remained unmatched. The sample holds one count of this clone. TCRdb's copy holds only in-frame clones and misses some; the assay was immunoSEQ multiplex PCR. Here the sample spans fewer than 150,000 clones, less than 95% being singletons. The material sequenced was blood. The TCR sequence derives from a man between 18 and 29 years old in good health. The chain combines TRBV10-3 with TRBJ1-6, with TRBD1 matching 7 bases. In nucleotides, the CDR3 is TGTGCCATCAGTACCGGGACAGATAATTCACCCCTCCACTTT. It encodes CAISTGTDNSPLHF.